These 5 T cell receptor beta chains were all obtained from the same sample, sequenced in a study of T-cell reconstitution after alpha-beta-depleted transplantation in children. Unique molecular identifiers were incorporated into the prepared TCRbeta library. Each CDR3 protein gets one entry after TCRdb re-called the PCR reads with MiXCR. This sample has approximately 500,000 distinct CDR3 sequences; roughly 10% occur once, and the top ten carry 2% to 2.5%. Sequencing was performed on PBMCs, taken before TCRalphabeta/CD19-depleted stem cell transplant. These TCRs come from a child aged 2-15 years with inherited bone marrow failure, due to receive a stem cell transplant.

Many counts were recorded for this clonotype. The chain couples TRBV9 to TRBJ1-2, with D possibly matching TRBD1 (6 bases). This CDR3 region has 15 residues. Trimming shortened V by 3 bases and J by 2 bases, and 14 bases separated the two germline ends. Germline values: CDR1 SGDLS, CDR2 YYNGEE. The DNA of the CDR3 is TGTGCCAGCAGCGGGGGGACATATTTAAACTATGGCTACACCTTC. Protein sequence: CASSGGTYLNYGYTF.

This clonotype was counted a single time. This may be a read error: a much more frequent sequence differs by one nucleotide. The gene calls are TRBV6-1 and TRBJ1-1; no firm D call. Germline V gives CDR1 MNHNS, CDR2 SASEGT. The CDR3 length is 15 residues. The CDR3 protein is CASSEAASRNTGAFF. CDR3 nucleotides: TGTGCCAGCAGTGAAGCGGCTTCCCGGAACACTGGAGCTTTCTTT.

This clonotype was observed many times. The CDR3 is CASSHTPEGNTEAFF. The CDR3 coding sequence is TGCGCCAGCAGCCACACCCCAGAGGGGAACACTGAAGCTTTCTTT. The chain links TRBV4-3 to TRBJ1-1; D is undetermined. With 3 bases removed from V and 1 base from J, the gap between germline ends came to 12 bases. Germline CDR1 is LGHNA and CDR2 is YSLEER. The CDR3 consists of 15 residues.

This clonotype appeared many times. The gene calls are TRBV6-5 and TRBJ1-5; D gene uncertain. The CDR3 contains 14 residues. Trimming cost V 6 bases and J 4 bases, with 13 bases left between them. Germline V lookup: CDR1 MNHEY, CDR2 SVGAGI. The CDR3 spells CASRGGSGNQPQHF. CDR3 sequence (DNA): TGTGCCAGCAGGGGCGGGAGTGGTAATCAGCCCCAGCATTTT.

This clonotype was counted ten times or more. The J gene is TRBJ2-7, the V gene TRBV29-1; TRBD1 aligns across 10 bases. The ends lost 6 bases at V and 3 bases at J; junction bases unmatched: 2. The CDR3 spans 12 residues. Germline assignment: CDR1 SQVTM and CDR2 ANQGSEA. CDR3 nucleotide sequence: TGCAGCGTCCGGGACAGGGGCTACGAGCAGTACTTC. It yields the protein CSVRDRGYEQYF.